This T cell receptor (beta chain) stems from a study of T cells in Graves' hyperthyroidism and ophthalmopathy. Notes on the study in general: The majority of expanded thyroid clonotypes above 0.001 also appeared in blood. Ophthalmopathy, which appeared later, was predicted by the model a median about 6.8 months before onset.

Using RNA transcripts as the source, TCR beta CDR3 regions were amplified. During a first-round RT-PCR of the TCR CDR3, the HTBI primer set was used. In TCRdb, the multiplex PCR reads were re-called with MiXCR into one record per CDR3 protein. The sample includes 160,000 or so distinct CDR3 sequences, just under 9.5% of them seen just once. The study excluded patients with uncontrolled infection, other autoimmune disease, pregnancy or lactation. The table lists this clonotype with many counts. Its antigen is as yet unknown. This CDR3 is 16 amino acids long. Germline V gives CDR1 MDHEN, CDR2 SYDVKM. V shed 6 bases and J 7 bases; nucleotides not matched to a gene: 9.

The material sequenced was blood. This clonotype originated in a young woman with Graves' hyperthyroidism that later progressed to Graves' ophthalmopathy. V is TRBV28 and J is TRBJ2-7; 16 bases map to TRBD2. CDR3 residues: CASRPGTSGGAREQYF. In DNA form, the CDR3 reads TGTGCCAGCAGACCCGGGACTAGCGGGGGGGCGAGGGAGCAGTACTTC.